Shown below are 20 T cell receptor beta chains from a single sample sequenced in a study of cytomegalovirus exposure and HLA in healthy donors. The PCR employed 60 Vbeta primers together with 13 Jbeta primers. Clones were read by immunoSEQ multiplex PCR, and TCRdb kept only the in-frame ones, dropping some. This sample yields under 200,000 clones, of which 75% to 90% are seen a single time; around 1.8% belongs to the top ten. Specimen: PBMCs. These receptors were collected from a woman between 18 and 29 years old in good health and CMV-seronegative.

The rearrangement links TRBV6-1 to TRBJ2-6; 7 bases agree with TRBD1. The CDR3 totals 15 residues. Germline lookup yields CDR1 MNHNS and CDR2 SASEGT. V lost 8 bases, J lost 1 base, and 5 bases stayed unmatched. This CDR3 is CASRETGSGANVLTF. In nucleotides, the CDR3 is TGTGCCAGCCGAGAGACAGGGTCTGGGGCCAACGTCCTGACTTTC.

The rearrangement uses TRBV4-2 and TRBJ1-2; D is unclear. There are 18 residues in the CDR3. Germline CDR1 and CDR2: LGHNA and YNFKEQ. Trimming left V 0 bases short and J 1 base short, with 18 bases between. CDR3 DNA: TGTGCCAGCAGCCAAGAGGGCCCAAGCGGCAGCTATAACTATGGCTACACCTTC. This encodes CASSQEGPSGSYNYGYTF.

CDR3 in amino acids: CASSPGGGSAYNEQFF. In nucleotides, the CDR3 is TGTGCCAGCAGCCCCGGGGGGGGCTCGGCCTACAATGAGCAGTTCTTC. J is TRBJ2-1 and V is TRBV27; 8 nucleotides line up with TRBD2. Germline CDR1 and CDR2: MNHEY and SMNVEV (reference sequence). Trimming took 6 bases from V and 2 from J; bases not matched to a gene: 9. The CDR3 sequence is 16 residues long.

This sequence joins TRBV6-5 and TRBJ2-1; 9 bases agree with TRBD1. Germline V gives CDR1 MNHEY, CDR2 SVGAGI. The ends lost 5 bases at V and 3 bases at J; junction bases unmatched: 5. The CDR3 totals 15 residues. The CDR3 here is CASSQPTGGYNEQFF. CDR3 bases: TGTGCCAGCAGTCAGCCGACAGGGGGCTACAATGAGCAGTTCTTC.

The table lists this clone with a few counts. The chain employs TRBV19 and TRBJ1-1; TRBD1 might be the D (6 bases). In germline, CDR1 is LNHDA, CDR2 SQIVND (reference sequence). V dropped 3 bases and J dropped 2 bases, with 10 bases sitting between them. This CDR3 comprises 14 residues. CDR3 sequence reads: CASSITGFNTEAFF. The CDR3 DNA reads TGTGCCAGTAGTATCACAGGGTTCAACACTGAAGCTTTCTTT.

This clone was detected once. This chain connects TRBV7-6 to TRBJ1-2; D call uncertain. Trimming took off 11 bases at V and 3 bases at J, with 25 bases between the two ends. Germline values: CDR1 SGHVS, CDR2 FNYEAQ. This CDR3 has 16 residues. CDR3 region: CAVPTYTGEGYYGYTF. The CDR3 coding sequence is TGTGCCGTACCAACCTATACGGGAGAAGGCTACTATGGCTACACCTTC.

The CDR3 nucleotides are TGCGCCAGCAGCCAGCCCGGCCGGGGAAACTATGGCTACACCTTC. It yields the protein CASSQPGRGNYGYTF. J is TRBJ1-2 and V is TRBV4-1; the D is unclear. Trimming cost V 3 bases and J 2 bases, with 13 bases left between them. This CDR3 comprises 15 residues. The germline CDR1 and CDR2 sequences are MGHRA and YSYEKL.

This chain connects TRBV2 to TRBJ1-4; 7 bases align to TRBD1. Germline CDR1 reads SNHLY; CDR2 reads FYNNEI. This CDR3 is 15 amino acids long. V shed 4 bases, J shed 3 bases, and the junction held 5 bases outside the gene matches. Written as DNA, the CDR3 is TGTGCCAGCAGTGTAGAGACAGGGTCTAATGAAAAACTGTTTTTT. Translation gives CASSVETGSNEKLFF.

The CDR3 DNA is TGTGCCAGCAGCCCCGCGGGGCAGGGCAGATACGAGCAGTACTTC. Translated: CASSPAGQGRYEQYF. This chain uses TRBV28 with TRBJ2-7; maybe TRBD2 (6 bases). Trimming took 6 bases from V and 4 from J, leaving 19 bases between them. This CDR3 has 15 amino acids. Germline-derived CDR1 and CDR2 are MDHEN and SYDVKM.

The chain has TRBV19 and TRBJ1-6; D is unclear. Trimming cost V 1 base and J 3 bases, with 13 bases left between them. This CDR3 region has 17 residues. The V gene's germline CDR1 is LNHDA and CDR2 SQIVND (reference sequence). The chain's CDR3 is CASSIVRGSHYNSPLHF. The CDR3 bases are TGTGCCAGTAGTATAGTGCGCGGGAGCCACTATAATTCACCCCTCCACTTT.

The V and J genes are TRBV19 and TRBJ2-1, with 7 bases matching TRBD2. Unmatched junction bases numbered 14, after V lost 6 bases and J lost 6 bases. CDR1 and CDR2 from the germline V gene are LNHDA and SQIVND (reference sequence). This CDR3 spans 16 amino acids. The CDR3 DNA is TGTGCCAGTAGCCCTCTCGGGGGAGGGTGGGGCAATGAGCAGTTCTTC. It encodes CASSPLGGGWGNEQFF.

CDR3 DNA: TGTGCCAGCAGCCCATCGGCAGGGCCCTCCTACGAGCAGTACTTC. It yields the protein CASSPSAGPSYEQYF. This rearrangement joins TRBV11-2 to TRBJ2-7, with D maybe TRBD1 (5 bases). Per germline, CDR1 SGHAT and CDR2 FQNNGV. Trimming took off 5 bases at V and 0 bases at J, with 14 bases between the two ends. The CDR3 totals 15 residues.

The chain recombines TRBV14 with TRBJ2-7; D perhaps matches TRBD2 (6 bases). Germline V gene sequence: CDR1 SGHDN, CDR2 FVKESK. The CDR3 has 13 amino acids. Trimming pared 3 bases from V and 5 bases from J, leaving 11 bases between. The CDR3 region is CASSQTRVHEQYF. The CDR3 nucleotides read TGTGCCAGCAGCCAGACTAGGGTCCACGAGCAGTACTTC.

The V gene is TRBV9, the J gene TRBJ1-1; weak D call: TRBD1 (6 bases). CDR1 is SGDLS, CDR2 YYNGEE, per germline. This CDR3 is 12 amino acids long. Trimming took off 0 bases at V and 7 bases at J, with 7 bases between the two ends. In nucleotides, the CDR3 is TGTGCCAGCAGCGTAGGACAGGATGAAGCTTTCTTT. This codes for CASSVGQDEAFF.

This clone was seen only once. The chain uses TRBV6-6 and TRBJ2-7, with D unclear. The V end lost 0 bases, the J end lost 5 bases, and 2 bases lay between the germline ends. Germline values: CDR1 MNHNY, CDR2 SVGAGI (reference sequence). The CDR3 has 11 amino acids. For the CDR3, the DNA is TGTGCCAGCAGTTACTCTAACGAGCAGTACTTC. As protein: CASSYSNEQYF.

In DNA form, the CDR3 reads TGTGCCACCCACAGGGGACCTACGACGCAGTATTTT. Its translation: CATHRGPTTQYF. The rearrangement links TRBV2 to TRBJ2-3; 7 bases align to TRBD1. Germline CDR1 SNHLY, CDR2 FYNNEI. V shed 10 bases, J shed 9 bases, and the junction held 10 bases outside the gene matches. The CDR3 length is 12 residues.

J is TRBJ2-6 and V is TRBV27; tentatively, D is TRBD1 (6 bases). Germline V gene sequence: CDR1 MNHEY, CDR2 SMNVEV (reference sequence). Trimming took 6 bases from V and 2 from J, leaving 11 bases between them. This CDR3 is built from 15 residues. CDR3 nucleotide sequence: TGTGCCAGCAGCCCCCCAGGGGCTGGGGCCAACGTCCTGACTTTC. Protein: CASSPPGAGANVLTF. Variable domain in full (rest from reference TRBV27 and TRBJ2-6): EAQVTQNPRYLITVTGKKLTVTCSQNMNHEYMSWYRQDPGLGLRQIYYSMNVEVTDKGDVPEGYKVSRKEKRNFPLILESPSPNQTSLYFCASSPPGAGANVLTFGAGSRLTVL.

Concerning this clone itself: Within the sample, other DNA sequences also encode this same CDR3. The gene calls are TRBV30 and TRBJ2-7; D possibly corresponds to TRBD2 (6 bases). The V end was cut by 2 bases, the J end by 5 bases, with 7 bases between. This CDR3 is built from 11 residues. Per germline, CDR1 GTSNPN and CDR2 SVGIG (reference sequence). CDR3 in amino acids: CAWSWGDEQYF. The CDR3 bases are TGTGCCTGGAGTTGGGGGGACGAGCAGTACTTC.

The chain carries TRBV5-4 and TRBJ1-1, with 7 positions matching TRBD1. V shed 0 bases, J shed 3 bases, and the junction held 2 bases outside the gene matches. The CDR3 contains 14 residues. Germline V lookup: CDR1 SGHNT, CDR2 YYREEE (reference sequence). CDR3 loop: CASSLDRGHTEAFF. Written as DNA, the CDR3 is TGTGCCAGCAGCTTGGACAGGGGTCACACTGAAGCTTTCTTT.

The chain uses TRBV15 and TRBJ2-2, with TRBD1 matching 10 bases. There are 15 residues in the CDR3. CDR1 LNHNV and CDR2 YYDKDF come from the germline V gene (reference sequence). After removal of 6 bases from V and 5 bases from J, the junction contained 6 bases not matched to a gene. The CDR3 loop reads CATRTDRGRTGELFF. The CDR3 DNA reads TGTGCCACCAGAACCGACAGGGGGCGAACCGGGGAGCTGTTTTTT.